The T cell receptor beta chain described here comes from a study of cytomegalovirus exposure and HLA in healthy donors. Study conclusions and caveats: According to the study, 180 or so TCR beta chains were cytomegalovirus-associated. A few CMV-associated chains were confirmed in vitro to be specific for CMV antigens.

There are 15 residues in the CDR3. The germline gives CDR1 LNHDA, CDR2 SQIVND (reference sequence). Trimming took 3 bases from V and 5 from J, leaving 13 bases between them. Notes on this clone: Its specificity is unknown.

A multiplex PCR was run with 60 Vbeta primers and 13 Jbeta primers. Assay: immunoSEQ multiplex PCR; the TCRdb copy retains only in-frame clones and omits some. The table includes 120,000 or so clones, under 90% detected once. The chain uses TRBV19 and TRBJ1-4; no reliable D call. Source material: PBMCs. The sequence came from a woman in her forties in good health and CMV-seronegative. CDR3 region: CASSIFSQPNEKLFF. The CDR3 DNA sequence: TGTGCCAGTAGTATTTTTTCACAGCCGAATGAAAAACTGTTTTTT.